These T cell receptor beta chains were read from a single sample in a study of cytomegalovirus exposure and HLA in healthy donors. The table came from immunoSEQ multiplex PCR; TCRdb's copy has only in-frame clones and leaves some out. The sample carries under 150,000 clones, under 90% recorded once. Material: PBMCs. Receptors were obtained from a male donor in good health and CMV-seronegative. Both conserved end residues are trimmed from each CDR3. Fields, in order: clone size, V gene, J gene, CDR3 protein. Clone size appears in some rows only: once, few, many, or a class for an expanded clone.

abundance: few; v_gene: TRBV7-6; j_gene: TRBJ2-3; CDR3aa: ASSLTPGQGVGTDTQY
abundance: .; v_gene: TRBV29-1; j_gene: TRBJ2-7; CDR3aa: SALSGTSSYEQY
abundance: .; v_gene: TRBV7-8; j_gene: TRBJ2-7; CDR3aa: ASSFPGLHYEQY
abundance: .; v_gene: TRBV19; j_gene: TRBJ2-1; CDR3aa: ASSIWGGQNNEQF
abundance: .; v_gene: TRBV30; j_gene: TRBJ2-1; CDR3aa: AWSGSGSVNEQF
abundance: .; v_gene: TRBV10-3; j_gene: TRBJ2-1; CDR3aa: VTWGGSYNEQF
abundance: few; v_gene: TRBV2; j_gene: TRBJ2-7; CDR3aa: ASTVDGHNYEQY
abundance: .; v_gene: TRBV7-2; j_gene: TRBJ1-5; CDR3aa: ASSLTGFGQPQH
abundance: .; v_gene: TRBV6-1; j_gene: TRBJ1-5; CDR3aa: ASRPDRHSNQPQH
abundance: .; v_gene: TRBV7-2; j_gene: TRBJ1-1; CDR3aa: ASSLLYVNTEAF
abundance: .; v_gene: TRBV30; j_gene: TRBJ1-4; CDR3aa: AWAVGGAGEKLF
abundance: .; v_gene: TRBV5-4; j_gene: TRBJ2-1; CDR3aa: ASSLTQSYEQF
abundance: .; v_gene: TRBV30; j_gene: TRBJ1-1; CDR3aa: AWSIGTGGAGTEAF
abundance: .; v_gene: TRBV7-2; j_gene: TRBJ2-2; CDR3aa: ASSLSGTSGRFGTGELF
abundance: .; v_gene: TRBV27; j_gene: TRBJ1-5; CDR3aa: ASSLSPYSNQPQH
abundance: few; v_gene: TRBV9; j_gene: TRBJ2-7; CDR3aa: ASSPQAGASYEQY